These T cell receptor beta chains were read from a single sample in a study of shared clonotypes between healthy human individuals. Sequencing was performed with immunoSEQ multiplex PCR; in TCRdb, only in-frame clones are kept and a portion is missing. The top ten clones hold 0.35% to 0.45% of a sample with 2.3 million or so clones, 93% of them seen once. The sample consisted of naive CD4+ T cells from PBMCs. The receptors originated from a man aged 18-30 years in good health. Some clones in this sample may be carry-over from other donors' samples. CDR3s include the opening cysteine and the closing phenylalanine or tryptophan. Fields, in order: clone size, V gene, J gene, CDR3 protein. Clone size is stated in some rows and not others, as once, few, many or a class when expanded.

NA	TRBV30	TRBJ1-1	CAWSVSLGGAEAFF
NA	TRBV6-1	TRBJ2-7	CASVLGSFSYEQYF
NA	TRBV18	TRBJ1-2	CASSPSPPPGYTF
NA	TRBV19	TRBJ2-2	CASSIDQGNTGELFF
NA	TRBV2	TRBJ2-5	CASSAFRVEETQYF
once	TRBV2	TRBJ1-3	CASRTGGRSGNTIYF
once	TRBV4-1	TRBJ2-7	CASSQGVPRDREQYF
NA	TRBV6-1	TRBJ2-7	CASSEAGGNPYEQYF
NA	TRBV5-1	TRBJ2-7	CASSKSGGLAGGYEQYF
NA	TRBV10-2	TRBJ2-3	CASTQGEVWGGTQYF
NA	TRBV27	TRBJ2-5	CASRRLAGGPQETQYF
NA	TRBV6-6	TRBJ1-1	CASSSRWTEAFF
NA	TRBV7-9	TRBJ1-1	CASSLGGRYEAFF
NA	TRBV5-8	TRBJ2-3	CASSFGTSGRAGDTQYF
NA	TRBV10-3	TRBJ2-5	CAGRRNLQETQYF
NA	TRBV11-2	TRBJ2-6	CASSSNRANVLTF
NA	TRBV6-6	TRBJ1-2	CASISEVSVNYGYTF
NA	TRBV7-8	TRBJ2-5	CASSRRPSQETQYF
NA	TRBV5-1	TRBJ1-1	CASTSGTGGTEAFF
NA	TRBV5-1	TRBJ2-1	CASSLGLAGVGNEQFF
NA	TRBV2	TRBJ2-7	CATGDRGYEQYF
NA	TRBV18	TRBJ2-1	CASSPAGFTYNEQFF
NA	TRBV28	TRBJ2-1	CASSSRVPSYNEQFF
NA	TRBV10-3	TRBJ1-5	CATGQADQPQHF
NA	TRBV21-1	TRBJ1-4	CASSDMKGQGVYQLFF
NA	TRBV4-1	TRBJ1-2	CASSQDQGEDYGYTF
NA	TRBV5-1	TRBJ2-7	CASNGGTGAYEQYF
NA	TRBV5-1	TRBJ2-5	CASSLDRAPETQYF
once	TRBV6-5	TRBJ2-1	CASSKREVFNEQFF
NA	TRBV29-1	TRBJ1-2	CSARESLGGYTF
NA	TRBV7-2	TRBJ2-3	CASSLKMGADTQYF
NA	TRBV5-1	TRBJ2-2	CASSLGSSLETGELFF
NA	TRBV18	TRBJ2-7	CASSPPRPYEQYF
NA	TRBV9	TRBJ2-3	CASSGRLAGLPDTQYF
NA	TRBV9	TRBJ1-1	CASSANRGRLASTEAFF
NA	TRBV21-1	TRBJ2-1	CASSKRWAGPSDEQFF
NA	TRBV2	TRBJ1-2	CASSESGVIYGYTF
NA	TRBV28	TRBJ1-6	CASSMVARAYNSPLHF
NA	TRBV28	TRBJ2-7	CASRAEITGRDEQYF
NA	TRBV5-4	TRBJ2-3	CASTQNTRDTQYF
NA	TRBV27	TRBJ2-7	CASSQRDRVGREQYF
once	TRBV7-2	TRBJ2-1	CASSLVLGYNEQFF
NA	TRBV6-5	TRBJ2-1	CASSYTGASYNEQFF
NA	TRBV7-9	TRBJ2-6	CASSLRQGNSGANVLTF
NA	TRBV10-3	TRBJ2-1	CAIQSLAENNEQFF
NA	TRBV5-1	TRBJ1-1	CASSPRGWNTEAFF
NA	TRBV7-9	TRBJ2-3	CASSPTQQSTDTQYF
NA	TRBV18	TRBJ2-1	CASSLLAPGASYNEQFF
NA	TRBV7-3	TRBJ2-2	CASSPPGRDPGELFF
NA	TRBV11-2	TRBJ2-4	CASSSTGVEFQNIQYF
NA	TRBV6-6	TRBJ2-2	CASGLAASTGELFF